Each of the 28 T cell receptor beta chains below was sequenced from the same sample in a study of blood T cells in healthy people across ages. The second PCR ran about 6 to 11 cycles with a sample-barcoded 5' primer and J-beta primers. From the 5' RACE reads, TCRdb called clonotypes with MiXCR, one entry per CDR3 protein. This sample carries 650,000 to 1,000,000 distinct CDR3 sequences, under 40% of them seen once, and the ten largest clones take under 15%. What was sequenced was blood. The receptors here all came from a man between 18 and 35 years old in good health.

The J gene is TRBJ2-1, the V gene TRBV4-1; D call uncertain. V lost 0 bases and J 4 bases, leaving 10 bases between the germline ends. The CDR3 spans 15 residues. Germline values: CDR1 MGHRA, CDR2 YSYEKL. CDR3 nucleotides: TGCGCCAGCAGCCAAGATCAACAGCGATACAATGAGCAGTTCTTC. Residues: CASSQDQQRYNEQFF.

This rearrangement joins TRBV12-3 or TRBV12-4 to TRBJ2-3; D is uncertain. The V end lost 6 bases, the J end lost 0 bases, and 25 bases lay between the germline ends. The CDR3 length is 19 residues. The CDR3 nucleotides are TGTGCCAGCAGGTTTCATCGCGCTACCGGCAGTCTTAGCACAGATACGCAGTATTTT. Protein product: CASRFHRATGSLSTDTQYF.

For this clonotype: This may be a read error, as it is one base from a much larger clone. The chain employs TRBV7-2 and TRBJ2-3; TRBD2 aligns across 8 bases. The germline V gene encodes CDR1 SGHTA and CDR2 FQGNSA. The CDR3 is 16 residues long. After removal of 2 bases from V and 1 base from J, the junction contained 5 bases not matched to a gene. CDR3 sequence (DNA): TGTGCCAGCAGCTTACTTAGCGGGGTCCGCACAGATACGCAGTATTTT. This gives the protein CASSLLSGVRTDTQYF.

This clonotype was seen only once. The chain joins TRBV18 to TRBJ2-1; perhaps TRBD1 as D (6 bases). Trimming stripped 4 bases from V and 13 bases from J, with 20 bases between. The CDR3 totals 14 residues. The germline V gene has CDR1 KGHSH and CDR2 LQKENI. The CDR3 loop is CASSLTAPGETQFF. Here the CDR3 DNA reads TGTGCCAGCTCACTGACCGCACCAGGGGAGACCCAGTTCTTC. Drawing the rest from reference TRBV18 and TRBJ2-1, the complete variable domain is NAGVMQNPRHLVRRRGQEARLRCSPMKGHSHVYWYRQLPEEGLKFMVYLQKENIIDESGMPKERFSAEFPKEGPSILRIQQVVRGDSAAYFCASSLTAPGETQFFGPGTRLTVL.

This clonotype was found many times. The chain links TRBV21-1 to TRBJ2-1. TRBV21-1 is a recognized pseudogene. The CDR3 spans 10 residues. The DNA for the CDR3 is TGTGCCAGCAGTGACAATGAGCAGTTCTTC. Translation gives CASSDNEQFF.

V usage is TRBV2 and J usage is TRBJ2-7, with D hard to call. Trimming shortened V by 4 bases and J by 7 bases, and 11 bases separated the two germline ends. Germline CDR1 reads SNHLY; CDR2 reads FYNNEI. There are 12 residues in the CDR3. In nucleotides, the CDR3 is TGTGCCAGCAGTGGGATGGGTAGGGAGCAGTACTTC. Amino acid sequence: CASSGMGREQYF.

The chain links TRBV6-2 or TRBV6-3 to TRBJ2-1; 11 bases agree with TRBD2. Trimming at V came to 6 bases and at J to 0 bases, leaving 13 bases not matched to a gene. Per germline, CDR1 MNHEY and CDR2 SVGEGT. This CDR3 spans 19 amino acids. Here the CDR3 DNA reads TGTGCCAGCAGCACTCTAGCGGGGGGACATCAAAGCTCCTACAATGAGCAGTTCTTC. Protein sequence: CASSTLAGGHQSSYNEQFF.

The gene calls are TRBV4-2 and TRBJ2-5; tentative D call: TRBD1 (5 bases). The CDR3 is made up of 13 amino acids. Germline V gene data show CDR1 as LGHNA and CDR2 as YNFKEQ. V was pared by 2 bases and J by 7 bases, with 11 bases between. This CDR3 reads CASSQTLQGTQYF. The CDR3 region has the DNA TGTGCCAGCAGCCAAACCCTCCAGGGGACCCAGTACTTC.

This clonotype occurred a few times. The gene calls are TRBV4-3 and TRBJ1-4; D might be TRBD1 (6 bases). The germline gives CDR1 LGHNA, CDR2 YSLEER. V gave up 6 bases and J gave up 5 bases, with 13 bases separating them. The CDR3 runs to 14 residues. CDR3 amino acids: CASRSGEGNEKLFF. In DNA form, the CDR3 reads TGCGCCAGCAGGTCAGGGGAGGGAAATGAAAAACTGTTTTTT.

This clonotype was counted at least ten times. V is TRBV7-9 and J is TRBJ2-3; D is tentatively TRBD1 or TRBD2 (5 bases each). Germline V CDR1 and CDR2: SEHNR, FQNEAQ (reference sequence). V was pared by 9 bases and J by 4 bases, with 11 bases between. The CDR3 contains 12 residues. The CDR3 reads CASSRDPDTQYF. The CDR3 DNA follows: TGTGCCAGTAGCCGGGACCCAGATACGCAGTATTTT.

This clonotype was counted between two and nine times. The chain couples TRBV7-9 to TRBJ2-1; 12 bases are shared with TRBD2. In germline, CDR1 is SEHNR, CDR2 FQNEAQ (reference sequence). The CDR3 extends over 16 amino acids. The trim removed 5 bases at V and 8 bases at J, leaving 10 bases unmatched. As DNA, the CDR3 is TGTGCCAGCAGCCTTGGTACTAGCGGGGGGCCGGATGAGCAGTTCTTC. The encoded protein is CASSLGTSGGPDEQFF. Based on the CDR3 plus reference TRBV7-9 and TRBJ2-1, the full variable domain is DTGVSQNPRHKITKRGQNVTFRCDPISEHNRLYWYRQTLGQGPEFLTYFQNEAQLEKSRLLSDRFSAERPKGSFSTLEIQRTEQGDSAMYLCASSLGTSGGPDEQFFGPGTRLTVL.

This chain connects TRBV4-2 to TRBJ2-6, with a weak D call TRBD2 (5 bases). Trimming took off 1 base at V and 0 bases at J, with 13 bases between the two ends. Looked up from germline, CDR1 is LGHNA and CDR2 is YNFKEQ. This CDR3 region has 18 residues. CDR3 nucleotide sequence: TGTGCCAGCAGCCAAGGTGAGACACTAGTCTCTGGGGCCAACGTCCTGACTTTC. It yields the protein CASSQGETLVSGANVLTF.

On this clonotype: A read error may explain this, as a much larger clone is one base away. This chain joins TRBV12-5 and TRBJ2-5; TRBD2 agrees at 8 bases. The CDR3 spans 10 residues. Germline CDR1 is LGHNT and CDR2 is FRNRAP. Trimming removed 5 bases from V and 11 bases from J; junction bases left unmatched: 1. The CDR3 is CASGTGGQYF. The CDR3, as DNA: TGTGCTAGTGGTACGGGGGGGCAGTACTTC.

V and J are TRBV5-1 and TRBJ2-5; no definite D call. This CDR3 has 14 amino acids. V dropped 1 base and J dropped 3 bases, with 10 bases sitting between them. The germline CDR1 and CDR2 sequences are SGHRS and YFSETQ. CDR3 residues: CASSLTQNEETQYF. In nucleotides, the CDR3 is TGCGCCAGCAGCTTGACACAGAATGAAGAGACCCAGTACTTC.

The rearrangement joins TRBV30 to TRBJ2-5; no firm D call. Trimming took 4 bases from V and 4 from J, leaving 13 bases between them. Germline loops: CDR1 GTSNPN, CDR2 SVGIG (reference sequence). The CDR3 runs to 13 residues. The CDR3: CAWIPPPGETQYF. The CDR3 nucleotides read TGTGCCTGGATACCCCCTCCGGGAGAGACCCAGTACTTC.

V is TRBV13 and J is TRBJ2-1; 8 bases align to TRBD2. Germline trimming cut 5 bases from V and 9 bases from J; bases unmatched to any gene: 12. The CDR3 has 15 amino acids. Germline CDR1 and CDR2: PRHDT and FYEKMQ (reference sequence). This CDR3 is CASSPPGTSRVEQFF. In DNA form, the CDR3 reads TGTGCCAGCAGCCCCCCCGGGACTAGTAGGGTTGAGCAGTTCTTC.

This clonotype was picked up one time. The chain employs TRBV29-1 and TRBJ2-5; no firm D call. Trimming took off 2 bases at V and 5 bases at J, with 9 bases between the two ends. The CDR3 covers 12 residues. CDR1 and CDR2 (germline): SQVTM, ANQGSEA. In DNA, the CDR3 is TGCAGCGTTGAAAGTGCTGAGGAGACCCAGTACTTC. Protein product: CSVESAEETQYF.

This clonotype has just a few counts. The CDR3 nucleotides read TGTGCCAGCAGCCGAAACCTAGCGGGGGACGCCCAGTACTTC. Translation: CASSRNLAGDAQYF. The chain carries TRBV7-2 and TRBJ2-5; 10 bases line up with TRBD2. Germline-derived CDR1 and CDR2 are SGHTA and FQGNSA. Unmatched junction bases numbered 9, after V lost 5 bases and J lost 9 bases. CDR3 size: 14 residues. Full variable domain (outside the CDR3, taken from reference TRBV7-2 and TRBJ2-5): GAGVSQSPSNKVTEKGKDVELRCDPISGHTALYWYRQSLGQGLEFLIYFQGNSAPDKSGLPSDRFSAERTGGSVSTLTIQRTQQEDSAVYLCASSRNLAGDAQYFGPGTRLLVL.

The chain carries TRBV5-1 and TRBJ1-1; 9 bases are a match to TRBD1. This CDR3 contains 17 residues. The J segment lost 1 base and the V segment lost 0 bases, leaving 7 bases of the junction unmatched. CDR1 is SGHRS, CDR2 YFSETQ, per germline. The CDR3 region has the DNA TGCGCCAGCAGCTTGGGGGACAGGGTTCCCGGGAACACTGAAGCTTTCTTT. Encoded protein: CASSLGDRVPGNTEAFF.

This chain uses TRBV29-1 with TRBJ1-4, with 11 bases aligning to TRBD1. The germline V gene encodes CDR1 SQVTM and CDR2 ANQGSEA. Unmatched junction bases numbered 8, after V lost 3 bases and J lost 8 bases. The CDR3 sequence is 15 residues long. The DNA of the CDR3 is TGCAGCGTTGAGACCTCCCGGACAGGGGGCGAAAAACTGTTTTTT. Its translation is CSVETSRTGGEKLFF.

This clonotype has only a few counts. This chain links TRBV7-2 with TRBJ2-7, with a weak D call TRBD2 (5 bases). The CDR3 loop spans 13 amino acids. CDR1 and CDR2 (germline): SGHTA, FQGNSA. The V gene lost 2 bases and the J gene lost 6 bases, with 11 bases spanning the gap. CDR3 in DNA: TGTGCCAGCAGCTTAATGGGCCGGGGCGAGCAGTACTTC. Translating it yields CASSLMGRGEQYF.

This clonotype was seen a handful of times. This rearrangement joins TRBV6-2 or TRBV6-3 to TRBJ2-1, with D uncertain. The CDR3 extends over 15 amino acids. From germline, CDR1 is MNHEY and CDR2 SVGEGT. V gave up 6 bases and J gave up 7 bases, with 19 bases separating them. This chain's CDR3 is CASRLLGELGNEQFF. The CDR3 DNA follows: TGTGCCAGCAGGCTTCTGGGCGAGCTGGGGAATGAGCAGTTCTTC.

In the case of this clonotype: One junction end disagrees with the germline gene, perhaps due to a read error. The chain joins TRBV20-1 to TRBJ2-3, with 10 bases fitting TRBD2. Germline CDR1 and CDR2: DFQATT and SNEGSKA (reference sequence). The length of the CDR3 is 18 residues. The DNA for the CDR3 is TGCAGTGCTAGAACTGTATCCCCTAGCGGGGGTGGCACAGATATGCAGTATTTT. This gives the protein CSARTVSPSGGGTDMQYF.

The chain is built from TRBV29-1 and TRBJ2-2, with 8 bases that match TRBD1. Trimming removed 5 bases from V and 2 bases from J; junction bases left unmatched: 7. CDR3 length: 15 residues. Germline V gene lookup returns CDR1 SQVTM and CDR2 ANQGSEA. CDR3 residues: CSVLRTGSNTGELFF. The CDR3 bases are TGCAGCGTTCTGCGGACAGGGAGCAACACCGGGGAGCTGTTTTTT.

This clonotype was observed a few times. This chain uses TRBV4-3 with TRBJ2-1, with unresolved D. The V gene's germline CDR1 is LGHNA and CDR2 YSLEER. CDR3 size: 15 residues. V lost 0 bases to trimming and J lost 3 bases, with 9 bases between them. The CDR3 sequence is CASSQDRYVYNEQFF. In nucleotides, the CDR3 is TGCGCCAGCAGCCAAGATCGATACGTCTACAATGAGCAGTTCTTC.

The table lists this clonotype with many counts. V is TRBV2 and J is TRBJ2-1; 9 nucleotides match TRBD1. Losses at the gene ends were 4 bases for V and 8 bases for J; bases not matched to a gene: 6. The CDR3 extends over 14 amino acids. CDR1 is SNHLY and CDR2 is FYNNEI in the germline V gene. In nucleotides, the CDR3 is TGTGCCAGCAGTGTTGGGACAGGGAGGTATGAGCAGTTCTTC. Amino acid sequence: CASSVGTGRYEQFF. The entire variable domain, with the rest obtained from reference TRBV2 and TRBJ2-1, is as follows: EPEVTQTPSHQVTQMGQEVILRCVPISNHLYFYWYRQILGQKVEFLVSFYNNEISEKSEIFDDQFSVERPDGSNFTLKIRSTKLEDSAMYFCASSVGTGRYEQFFGPGTRLTVL.

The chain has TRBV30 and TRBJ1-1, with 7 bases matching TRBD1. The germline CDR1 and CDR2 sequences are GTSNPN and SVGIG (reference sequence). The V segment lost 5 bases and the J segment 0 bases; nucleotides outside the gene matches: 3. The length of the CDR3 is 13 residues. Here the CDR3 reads CAWQGQLNTEAFF. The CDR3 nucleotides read TGTGCCTGGCAGGGACAGCTGAACACTGAAGCTTTCTTT.

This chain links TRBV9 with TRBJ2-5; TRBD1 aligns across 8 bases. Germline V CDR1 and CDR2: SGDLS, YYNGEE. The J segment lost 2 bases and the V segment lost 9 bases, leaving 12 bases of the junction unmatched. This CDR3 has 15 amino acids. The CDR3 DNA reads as TGTGCCACTTCACGCGGACAGGGCCAACAAGAGACCCAGTACTTC. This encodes CATSRGQGQQETQYF.